The next 8 T cell receptor beta chains were all read from a single sample in a study of cytomegalovirus exposure and HLA in healthy donors. Produced via immunoSEQ multiplex PCR; TCRdb's table is partial and in-frame only. The sample holds about 360,000 clones, more than 80% seen once. The sample was PBMCs. The receptors shown here come from a woman aged 18-29 years in good health and CMV-seronegative.

The CDR3 DNA follows: TGCGCCAGCAGCCCCAGGGAACCACCTCCCAATGAGCAGTTCTTC. Its protein product is CASSPREPPPNEQFF. The chain links TRBV4-1 to TRBJ2-1, with D maybe TRBD1 (5 bases). Germline values: CDR1 MGHRA, CDR2 YSYEKL. CDR3 length: 15 residues. V was trimmed by 4 bases and J by 6 bases, leaving 16 bases between them.

The V gene is TRBV4-2, the J gene TRBJ1-5; 8 bases are a match to TRBD1. Per germline, CDR1 LGHNA and CDR2 YNFKEQ. Trimming at V came to 0 bases and at J to 7 bases, leaving 5 bases not matched to a gene. The CDR3 covers 15 residues. CDR3 region: CASSQDSGGYQPQHF. CDR3 coding DNA: TGTGCCAGCAGCCAAGATTCAGGGGGCTACCAGCCCCAGCATTTT.

Note on this clone: Additional DNA sequences in this sample encode the identical CDR3. The genes are TRBV5-1 and TRBJ2-5; D is perhaps TRBD1 (5 bases). Germline V lookup: CDR1 SGHRS, CDR2 YFSETQ. With 0 bases removed from V and 2 bases from J, the gap between germline ends came to 11 bases. This CDR3 spans 15 amino acids. CDR3 amino acids: CASSLVAGLQETQYF. The CDR3, as DNA: TGCGCCAGCAGCTTGGTGGCAGGGTTACAAGAGACCCAGTACTTC. The complete variable domain, with remaining parts taken from reference TRBV5-1 and TRBJ2-5, reads KAGVTQTPRYLIKTRGQQVTLSCSPISGHRSVSWYQQTPGQGLQFLFEYFSETQRNKGNFPGRFSGRQFSNSRSEMNVSTLELGDSALYLCASSLVAGLQETQYFGPGTRLLVL.

V usage is TRBV9 and J usage is TRBJ2-3, with 10 bases aligning to TRBD2. V trimming: 4 bases; J trimming: 4 bases; junction bases outside the gene matches: 12. Germline V CDR1 and CDR2: SGDLS, YYNGEE. CDR3 length equals 17 residues. The CDR3 sequence: CASSPRASGSVSDTQYF. CDR3 in DNA: TGTGCCAGCAGCCCGAGGGCTAGCGGGAGTGTCTCAGATACGCAGTATTTT. The full variable domain, completed using reference TRBV9 and TRBJ2-3, is DSGVTQTPKHLITATGQRVTLRCSPRSGDLSVYWYQQSLDQGLQFLIQYYNGEERAKGNILERFSAQQFPDLHSELNLSSLELGDSALYFCASSPRASGSVSDTQYFGPGTRLTVL.

The chain recombines TRBV6-6 with TRBJ2-7; 8 nucleotides agree with TRBD2. The length of the CDR3 is 12 residues. The germline gives CDR1 MNHNY, CDR2 SVGAGI (reference sequence). Trimming at V came to 6 bases and at J to 7 bases, leaving 5 bases not matched to a gene. CDR3 in DNA: TGTGCCAGCAGCCCCGGGGGGGCGGAGCAGTACTTC. Protein: CASSPGGAEQYF.

This clone was detected only a few times. This chain uses TRBV2 with TRBJ2-7, with D perhaps TRBD1 (5 bases). The CDR3 totals 15 residues. Germline V gene sequence: CDR1 SNHLY, CDR2 FYNNEI. Between the trimmed V and J ends, which lost 5 bases and 2 bases, there was a span of 16 bases. Here the CDR3 DNA reads TGTGCCAGCAGTCTCAGGGTTATCCCTACCTACGAGCAGTACTTC. Amino acids: CASSLRVIPTYEQYF. The variable domain in full, with the rest retrieved from reference TRBV2 and TRBJ2-7, is EPEVTQTPSHQVTQMGQEVILRCVPISNHLYFYWYRQILGQKVEFLVSFYNNEISEKSEIFDDQFSVERPDGSNFTLKIRSTKLEDSAMYFCASSLRVIPTYEQYFGPGTRLTVT.

The chain couples TRBV18 to TRBJ1-2; TRBD1 matches 7 bases. The germline V gene encodes CDR1 KGHSH and CDR2 LQKENI. V dropped 2 bases and J dropped 5; count of bases not matched to a gene: 5. This CDR3 has 14 amino acids. The CDR3 protein is CASSPTGVPYGYTF. The CDR3, as DNA: TGTGCCAGCTCACCAACAGGGGTGCCTTATGGCTACACCTTC.

V gene TRBV5-1 combines with J gene TRBJ1-1, with TRBD1 matching over 12 bases. The CDR3 has 17 residues. Germline CDR1 is SGHRS and CDR2 is YFSETQ. V trimming: 5 bases; J trimming: 6 bases; junction bases outside the gene matches: 14. CDR3 bases: TGCGCCAGCAGAAACCGGGACAGGGGGCCTTCTGGGGCTGAAGCTTTCTTT. This translates into CASRNRDRGPSGAEAFF.